These 24 T cell receptor beta chains share one sample of origin, sequenced in a study of T cells in Graves' hyperthyroidism and ophthalmopathy (dated by TCRdb to the late 2010s). The library was made by multiplex PCR. Sequencer: Illumina HiSeq 2000. The TCR beta CDR3 regions were amplified from RNA transcripts. A first-round RT-PCR of the TCR CDR3 used the HTBI primer set with the Qiagen OneStep RT-PCR kit. The raw public data were reprocessed by TCRdb itself: fastp quality trimming at Q25, MiXCR clonotype calling, in-frame beta chains only. Rows with one shared CDR3 protein collapse into an entry with the most common genes and DNA. For this sample the table gives 350,000 to 450,000 distinct CDR3 sequences, of which about 14% were detected only once. Jointly, the top ten make up 28% of the sample. Input material: blood. The origin of the receptors is a man over 45 with Graves' ophthalmopathy.

To note about this clonotype: This may be a read error, as it is one base from a much larger clone. The chain has TRBV27 and TRBJ1-5, with D possibly matching TRBD1 (6 bases). The V and J ends lost 4 bases and 7 bases respectively, with 17 bases between them. The CDR3 length is 15 residues. Germline V lookup: CDR1 MNHEY, CDR2 SMNVEV (reference sequence). The CDR3 coding sequence is TGTGCCAGCAGTTCCTTGGGTGGGGGCGGACAGCCCCAGCATTTT. Translated, it gives CASSSLGGGGQPQHF.

Many counts were recorded for this clonotype. The chain is built from TRBV6-5 and TRBJ1-2; D possibly corresponds to TRBD1 (6 bases). V was clipped by 4 bases and J by 5 bases, with 11 bases between them. This CDR3 region has 13 residues. The germline V gene has CDR1 MNHEY and CDR2 SVGAGI. The CDR3 DNA reads TGTGCCAGCAGTTCTCCGGACAGTTATGGCTACACCTTC. Amino acid sequence: CASSSPDSYGYTF.

This clonotype showed up many times. CDR3 nucleotide sequence: TGTGCCAGCAGCTTCCCGGACACTTACGAGCAGTACTTC. The encoded protein is CASSFPDTYEQYF. The chain uses TRBV7-9 and TRBJ2-7, with D possibly matching TRBD1 (5 bases). The CDR3 consists of 13 residues. Germline V gives CDR1 SEHNR, CDR2 FQNEAQ (reference sequence). Trimming left V 3 bases short and J 4 bases short, with 10 bases between.

The V gene is TRBV29-1, the J gene TRBJ1-4; 9 bases line up with TRBD1. CDR3 size: 12 residues. V lost 6 bases and J lost 8; bases outside the gene matches: 4. Germline CDR1 reads SQVTM; CDR2 reads ANQGSEA. The CDR3 sequence: CSVRTGDEKLFF. The CDR3 DNA is TGCAGCGTCCGGACAGGGGACGAAAAACTGTTTTTT.

This clonotype was observed many times. The chain has TRBV29-1 and TRBJ2-7; D unresolved. This CDR3 spans 12 amino acids. The ends were cut back, 1 base at V and 8 bases at J, with 12 bases in the middle. In germline, CDR1 is SQVTM, CDR2 ANQGSEA. The CDR3 DNA sequence: TGCAGCGTTGAAGTGGCAGGCAACAAGCAGTACTTC. This codes for CSVEVAGNKQYF.

This clonotype appeared a few times. CDR3 nucleotide sequence: TGTGCCAGTAGTATAATCGGGACGACAGGGTTCAATCAGCCCCAGCATTTT. Protein product: CASSIIGTTGFNQPQHF. V usage is TRBV19 and J usage is TRBJ1-5, with 7 bases matching TRBD1. The germline V gene has CDR1 LNHDA and CDR2 SQIVND (reference sequence). The CDR3 length is 17 residues. The junction had 10 bases not matched to a gene; V was cut back by 2 bases and J by 3 bases.

This clonotype was picked up many times. The chain couples TRBV7-2 to TRBJ2-7; a possible D gene is TRBD1 (5 bases). Germline loops: CDR1 SGHTA, CDR2 FQGNSA. This CDR3 comprises 14 residues. With 1 base removed from V and 2 bases from J, the gap between germline ends came to 9 bases. The CDR3 DNA reads TGTGCCAGCAGCTTAGTGGGGCCGGCCTACGAGCAGTACTTC. It codes for CASSLVGPAYEQYF.

This clonotype occurred many times. The chain joins TRBV2 to TRBJ2-7, with D perhaps matching TRBD2 (5 bases). This CDR3 is built from 13 residues. The V end lost 5 bases, the J end lost 7 bases, and 15 bases lay between the germline ends. The V gene's germline CDR1 is SNHLY and CDR2 FYNNEI. The DNA for the CDR3 is TGTGCCAGCAGTTCTCTCTCAACGGGGGAGCAGTACTTC. Its protein product is CASSSLSTGEQYF.

This clonotype was seen at least ten times. The genes are TRBV20-1 and TRBJ2-5; 12 bases match TRBD2. J lost 5 bases, V lost 5 bases, and 9 bases had no gene match. The CDR3 has 15 amino acids. Germline values: CDR1 DFQATT, CDR2 SNEGSKA (reference sequence). CDR3 sequence: CSACRTSGIAETQYF. The CDR3, as DNA: TGCAGTGCTTGTAGGACTAGCGGGATCGCGGAGACCCAGTACTTC.

The chain employs TRBV20-1 and TRBJ2-1; 11 positions match TRBD2. The CDR3 is 16 residues long. With V trimmed by 6 bases and J by 4 bases, 11 bases remained unmatched. Germline V gene data show CDR1 as DFQATT and CDR2 as SNEGSKA (reference sequence). This CDR3 reads CSAVASGRPGYNEQFF. CDR3 nucleotides: TGCAGTGCGGTTGCTAGCGGGAGGCCGGGGTACAATGAGCAGTTCTTC.

This clonotype came up many times. The chain links TRBV5-6 to TRBJ1-5; unclear D gene. V gave up 1 base and J gave up 0 bases, with 11 bases separating them. This CDR3 region has 16 residues. Germline V gives CDR1 SGHDT, CDR2 YYEEEE. In DNA form, the CDR3 reads TGTGCCAGCAGCTTGCAAAGGCGGGATAGCAATCAGCCCCAGCATTTT. Translating it yields CASSLQRRDSNQPQHF.

This clonotype was seen a handful of times. J is TRBJ2-1 and V is TRBV2; a possible D gene is TRBD2 (6 bases). V was trimmed by 2 bases and J by 6 bases, leaving 14 bases between them. Germline assignment: CDR1 SNHLY and CDR2 FYNNEI. This CDR3 has 15 amino acids. Here the CDR3 reads CASSESGVRLNEQFF. CDR3 DNA sequence: TGTGCCAGCAGTGAATCGGGGGTCCGGCTCAATGAGCAGTTCTTC.

Many counts were recorded for this clonotype. V gene TRBV5-1 combines with J gene TRBJ2-1; no reliable D call. The CDR3 has 12 amino acids. Trimming removed 4 bases from V and 4 bases from J, with 6 bases in between. CDR1 is SGHRS and CDR2 is YFSETQ in the germline V gene. The CDR3 DNA reads TGCGCCAGCAGCCCGCAGTACAATGAGCAGTTCTTC. Translation: CASSPQYNEQFF.

This clonotype was seen ten or more times. The DNA of the CDR3 is TGTGCCAGCAGGAACCCGGCAGGGTGGCCCTACGAGCAGTACTTC. Protein sequence: CASRNPAGWPYEQYF. The chain links TRBV6-1 to TRBJ2-7, with TRBD1 as a possible D gene (5 bases). V was cut by 6 bases and J by 2 bases, with 17 bases left in between. The CDR3 runs to 15 residues. The V gene's germline CDR1 is MNHNS and CDR2 SASEGT.

In DNA, the CDR3 is TGTGCCAGCAGAACTAACGGGAGGGCCTGGGAGACCCAGTACTTC. This translates into CASRTNGRAWETQYF. This chain connects TRBV6-1 to TRBJ2-5; 8 bases map to TRBD2. The V segment lost 6 bases and the J segment 5 bases; nucleotides outside the gene matches: 11. Germline V gene sequence: CDR1 MNHNS, CDR2 SASEGT. This CDR3 spans 15 amino acids.

There are many counts of this clonotype. The rearrangement uses TRBV3-1 and TRBJ2-1; D is ambiguous. V was clipped by 6 bases and J by 0 bases, with 9 bases between them. Looked up from germline, CDR1 is LGHDT and CDR2 is YNNKEL (reference sequence). CDR3 length: 14 residues. The CDR3 DNA follows: TGTGCCAGCAGAAGACACAGCTCCTACAATGAGCAGTTCTTC. Amino acid sequence: CASRRHSSYNEQFF.

This rearrangement joins TRBV6-5 to TRBJ1-4; TRBD1 matches 7 bases. The J segment lost 2 bases and the V segment lost 0 bases, leaving 3 bases of the junction unmatched. There are 16 residues in the CDR3. Germline V gene lookup returns CDR1 MNHEY and CDR2 SVGAGI. CDR3 amino acids: CASSYSGDSTNEKLFF. In nucleotides, the CDR3 is TGTGCCAGCAGTTACTCGGGGGACAGCACTAATGAAAAACTGTTTTTT.

This clonotype was seen only a few times. This rearrangement joins TRBV5-5 to TRBJ2-6; a possible D gene is TRBD2 (6 bases). The CDR3 contains 19 residues. Trimming shortened V by 0 bases and J by 3 bases, and 19 bases separated the two germline ends. The germline CDR1 and CDR2 sequences are SGHKS and YYEKEE (reference sequence). The CDR3 DNA reads TGTGCCAGCAGCTTGGATTTCTGGGGGGATTCTAGTGGGGCCAACGTCCTGACTTTC. Protein product: CASSLDFWGDSSGANVLTF. Drawing the rest from reference TRBV5-5 and TRBJ2-6, the complete variable domain is DAGVTQSPTHLIKTRGQQVTLRCSPISGHKSVSWYQQVLGQGPQFIFQYYEKEERGRGNFPDRFSARQFPNYSSELNVNALLLGDSALYLCASSLDFWGDSSGANVLTFGAGSRLTVL.

At least ten counts were recorded for this clonotype. The chain employs TRBV18 and TRBJ1-2, with TRBD1 identical over 11 bases. Per germline, CDR1 KGHSH and CDR2 LQKENI. The junction had 8 bases not matched to a gene; V was cut back by 3 bases and J by 8 bases. The CDR3 loop spans 15 amino acids. CDR3 coding DNA: TGTGCCAGCTCACCGATCGGACAGGGGGCGGAGGGCTACACCTTC. Amino acids: CASSPIGQGAEGYTF.

This clonotype was seen ten or more times. The chain is built from TRBV10-3 and TRBJ1-1; D perhaps matches TRBD1 (5 bases). The CDR3 loop spans 15 amino acids. Germline assignment: CDR1 ENHRY and CDR2 SYGVKD. The germline V and J ends were trimmed by 10 bases and 0 bases, with 18 bases remaining between them. The CDR3: CATGGGRAMNTEAFF. DNA for the CDR3: TGTGCCACTGGGGGGGGGAGGGCCATGAACACTGAAGCTTTCTTT.

This clonotype was seen only a few times. The chain has TRBV27 and TRBJ2-7; no reliable D call. The ends were cut back, 5 bases at V and 7 bases at J, with 12 bases in the middle. The germline V gene has CDR1 MNHEY and CDR2 SMNVEV (reference sequence). The CDR3 has 12 amino acids. The CDR3 is CASSENWWEQYF. The DNA of the CDR3 is TGTGCCAGCAGTGAAAACTGGTGGGAGCAGTACTTC.

This chain uses TRBV9 with TRBJ2-2; D is uncertain. Germline V gives CDR1 SGDLS, CDR2 YYNGEE. CDR3 size: 15 residues. Trimming pared 0 bases from V and 3 bases from J, leaving 9 bases between. The CDR3 loop is CASSVGVKDTGELFF. CDR3 in DNA: TGTGCCAGCAGCGTAGGGGTTAAGGACACCGGGGAGCTGTTTTTT.

In this sample, this clonotype turned up many times. The chain links TRBV28 to TRBJ1-5; D is unclear. The germline V and J ends were trimmed by 7 bases and 2 bases, with 15 bases remaining between them. Per the germline V gene, CDR1 is MDHEN and CDR2 is SYDVKM. The CDR3 runs 15 residues. This chain's CDR3 is CASTLAGSRNQPQHF. The DNA for the CDR3 is TGTGCCAGCACCCTCGCGGGCAGTCGCAATCAGCCCCAGCATTTT. Variable domain in full (rest from reference TRBV28 and TRBJ1-5): DVKVTQSSRYLVKRTGEKVFLECVQDMDHENMFWYRQDPGLGLRLIYFSYDVKMKEKGDIPEGYSVSREKKERFSLILESASTNQTSMYLCASTLAGSRNQPQHFGDGTRLSIL.

In its sample, this clonotype was seen many times. J is TRBJ2-2 and V is TRBV11-2; 11 nucleotides agree with TRBD2. Germline loops: CDR1 SGHAT, CDR2 FQNNGV. This CDR3 comprises 15 residues. V shed 6 bases and J 5 bases; nucleotides not matched to a gene: 5. As DNA, the CDR3 is TGTGCCAGCAGTACTAGCGGGAGTATTACCGGGGAGCTGTTTTTT. This gives the protein CASSTSGSITGELFF.